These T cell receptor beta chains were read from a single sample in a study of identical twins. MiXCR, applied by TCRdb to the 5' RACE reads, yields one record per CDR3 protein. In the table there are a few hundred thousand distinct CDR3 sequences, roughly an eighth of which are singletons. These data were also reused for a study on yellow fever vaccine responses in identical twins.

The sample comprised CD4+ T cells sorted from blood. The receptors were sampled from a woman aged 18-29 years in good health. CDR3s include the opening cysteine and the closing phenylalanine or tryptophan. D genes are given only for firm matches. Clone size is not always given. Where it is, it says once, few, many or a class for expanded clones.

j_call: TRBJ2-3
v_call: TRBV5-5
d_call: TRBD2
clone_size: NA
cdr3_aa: CASSRDVGRVITDTQYF
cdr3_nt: TGTGCCAGCAGCCGCGATGTGGGGAGGGTAATAACAGATACGCAGTATTTT

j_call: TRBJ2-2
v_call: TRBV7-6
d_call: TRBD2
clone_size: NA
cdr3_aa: CASSPYFGTSGGPNTGELFF
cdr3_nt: TGTGCCAGCAGCCCTTATTTCGGGACTAGCGGGGGTCCGAACACCGGGGAGCTGTTTTTT

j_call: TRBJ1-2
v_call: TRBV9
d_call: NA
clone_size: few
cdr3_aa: CASSPVPGTGGYTF
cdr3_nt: TGTGCCAGCAGCCCGGTCCCCGGGACCGGTGGCTACACCTTC

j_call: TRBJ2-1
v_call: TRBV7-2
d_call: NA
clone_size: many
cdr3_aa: CASSLGTYNEQFF
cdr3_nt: TGTGCCAGCAGCTTAGGGACGTACAATGAGCAGTTCTTC

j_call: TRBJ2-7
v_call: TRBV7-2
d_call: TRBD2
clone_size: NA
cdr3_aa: CASTSRLASYEQYF
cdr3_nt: TGTGCCAGCACCTCCCGACTAGCATCCTACGAGCAGTACTTC

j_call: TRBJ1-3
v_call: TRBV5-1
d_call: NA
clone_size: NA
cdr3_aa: CASSFGGVPGNTIYF
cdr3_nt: TGCGCCAGCAGCTTTGGAGGAGTACCTGGAAACACCATATATTTT

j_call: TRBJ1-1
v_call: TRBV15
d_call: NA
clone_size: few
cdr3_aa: CATSRETGHTEAFF
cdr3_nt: TGTGCCACCAGCAGAGAAACGGGTCACACTGAAGCTTTCTTT

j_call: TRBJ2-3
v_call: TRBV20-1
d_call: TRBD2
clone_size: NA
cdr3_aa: CSATPSAGGADTQYF
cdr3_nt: TGCAGTGCTACGCCCTCCGCGGGGGGCGCAGATACGCAGTATTTT

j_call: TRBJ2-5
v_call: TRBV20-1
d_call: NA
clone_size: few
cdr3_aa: CSARRAGLEQGTQYF
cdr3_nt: TGCAGTGCTAGGCGGGCGGGGCTAGAGCAGGGGACCCAGTACTTC

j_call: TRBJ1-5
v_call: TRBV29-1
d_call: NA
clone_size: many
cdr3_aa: CSVYDGGNQPQHF
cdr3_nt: TGCAGCGTCTACGATGGGGGCAATCAGCCCCAGCATTTT

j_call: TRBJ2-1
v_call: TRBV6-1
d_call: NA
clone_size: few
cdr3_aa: CATTRLPETGLQGFF
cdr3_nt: TGTGCCACCACACGGTTACCGGAGACAGGCCTCCAGGGGTTCTTC

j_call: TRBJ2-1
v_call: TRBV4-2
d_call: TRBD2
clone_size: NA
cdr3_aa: CASSPQRLAGHLNEQFF
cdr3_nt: TGTGCCAGCAGCCCCCAGAGACTAGCGGGGCACTTAAATGAGCAGTTCTTC

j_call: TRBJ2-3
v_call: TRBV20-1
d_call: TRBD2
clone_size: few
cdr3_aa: CSASGLAGGRPLTDTQYF
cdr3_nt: TGCAGTGCTAGCGGACTAGCGGGAGGCCGGCCCCTCACAGATACGCAGTATTTT

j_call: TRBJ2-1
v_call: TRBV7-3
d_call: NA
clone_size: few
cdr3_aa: CASSLTGQGGYNEQFF
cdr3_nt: TGTGCCAGCAGCTTAACAGGCCAGGGGGGCTACAATGAGCAGTTCTTC

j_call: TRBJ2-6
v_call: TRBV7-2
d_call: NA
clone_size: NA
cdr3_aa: CASLFDIYSGANVLTF
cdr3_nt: TGTGCCAGCTTGTTCGACATTTACTCTGGGGCCAACGTCCTGACTTTC

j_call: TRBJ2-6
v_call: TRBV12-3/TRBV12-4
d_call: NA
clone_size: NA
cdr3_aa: CASSFGMGRTLFGANVLTF
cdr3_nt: TGTGCCAGCAGTTTCGGTATGGGCAGGACCCTTTTCGGGGCCAACGTCCTGACTTTC

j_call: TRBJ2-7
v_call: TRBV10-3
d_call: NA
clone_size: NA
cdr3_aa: CAISERTATYEQYF
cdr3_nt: TGTGCCATCAGTGAAAGGACGGCTACCTACGAGCAGTACTTC

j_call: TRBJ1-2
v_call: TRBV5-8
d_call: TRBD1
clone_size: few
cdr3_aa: CASSAGTGEGYTF
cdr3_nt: TGTGCCAGCAGCGCGGGGACAGGGGAAGGCTACACCTTC

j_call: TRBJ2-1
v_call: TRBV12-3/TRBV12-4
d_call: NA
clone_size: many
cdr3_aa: CASSLRGGQFF
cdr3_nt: TGTGCCAGCAGTTTACGCGGAGGGCAGTTCTTC